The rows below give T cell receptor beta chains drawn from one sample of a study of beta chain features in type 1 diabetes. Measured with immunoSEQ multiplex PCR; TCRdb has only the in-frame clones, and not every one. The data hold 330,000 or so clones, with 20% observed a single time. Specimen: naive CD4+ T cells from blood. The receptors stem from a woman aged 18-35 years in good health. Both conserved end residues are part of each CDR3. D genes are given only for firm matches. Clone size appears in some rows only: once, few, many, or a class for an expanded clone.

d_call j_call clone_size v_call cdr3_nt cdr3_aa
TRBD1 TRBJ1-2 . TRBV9 TGTGCCAGCAGCCTAGGACAGGAAATCTATGGCTACACCTTC CASSLGQEIYGYTF
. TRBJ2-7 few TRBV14 TGTGCCAGCAGCCCACACCAGGGGGGCTACGAGCAGTACTTC CASSPHQGGYEQYF
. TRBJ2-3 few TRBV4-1 TGCGCCAGCAGTCCCCCCCAGGCCTCAGATACGCAGTATTTT CASSPPQASDTQYF
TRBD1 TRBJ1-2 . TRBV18 TGTGCCAGCTCACCCGGACAGGGATCCCGGGGTGGCTATGGCTACACCTTC CASSPGQGSRGGYGYTF
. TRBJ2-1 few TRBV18 TGTGCCAGCTCACCACGGAGGCCCGTCAATGAGCAGTTCTTC CASSPRRPVNEQFF
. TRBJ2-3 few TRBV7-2 TGTGCCAGCAGCTTACGATGGACAGATACAGATACGCAGTATTTT CASSLRWTDTDTQYF
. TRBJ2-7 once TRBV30 TGTGCCTGGGGCCTTTCCTACGAGCAGTACTTC CAWGLSYEQYF
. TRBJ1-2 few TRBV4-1 TGCGCCAGCAGCCTACCGGCGGGGGGGGCACCCAGCTATGGCTACACCTTC CASSLPAGGAPSYGYTF
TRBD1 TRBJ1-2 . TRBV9 TGTGCCAGCAGCGTATCCGGGACAGGGAACGGCTACACCTTC CASSVSGTGNGYTF
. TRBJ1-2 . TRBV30 TGTGCCTGGTCGTCGACAGGCCCTGGCTACACCTTC CAWSSTGPGYTF
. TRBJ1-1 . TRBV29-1 TGCGTCCTTGCTCAGGGGCGTGGGACTGAAGCTTTCTTT CVLAQGRGTEAFF
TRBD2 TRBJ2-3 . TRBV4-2 TGTGCCAGCAGAGTGGCGGGGGGCACAGATACGCAGTATTTT CASRVAGGTDTQYF
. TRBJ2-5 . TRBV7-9 TGTGCCAGCAGCCGCCTTTTAGTGGAGCTCGAGACCCAGTACTTC CASSRLLVELETQYF
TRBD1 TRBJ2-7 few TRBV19 TGTGCCAGTAGTATCTGGACAGGGGGCGACGAGCAGTACTTC CASSIWTGGDEQYF
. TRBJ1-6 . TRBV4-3 TGCGCCAGCAGCCAAGGGTTAGCACCCCTCCACTTT CASSQGLAPLHF
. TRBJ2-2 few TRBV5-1 TGCGCCAGCAGCCCCGCGGGGACCGGGGAGCTGTTTTTT CASSPAGTGELFF
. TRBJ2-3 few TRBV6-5 TGTGCCAGCAGTCAGCAGGGGATGGTCACAGATACGCAGTATTTT CASSQQGMVTDTQYF
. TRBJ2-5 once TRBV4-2 TGTGCCAGCAGCCAAGAACGGGAGTTGGGCGGAGAGACCCAGTACTTC CASSQERELGGETQYF
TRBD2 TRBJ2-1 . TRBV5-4 TGTGCCAGCAGCTTGGCGGCTAGCGGGTGGGGCGAGCAGTTCTTC CASSLAASGWGEQFF
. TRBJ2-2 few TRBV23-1 TGCGCCAGCAGTCAAGACAGAACCACCGGGGAGCTGTTTTTT CASSQDRTTGELFF
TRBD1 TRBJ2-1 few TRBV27 TGTGCCAGTGCGGGACAGGGCTACAATGAGCAGTTCTTC CASAGQGYNEQFF
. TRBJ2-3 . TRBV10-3 TGTGCCATCAGTACGAGAGCATTGGTGACAGATACGCAGTATTTT CAISTRALVTDTQYF
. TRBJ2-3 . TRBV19 TGTGCCAGCAATGCCCTTAGCGGAGGCAGCACAGATACGCAGTATTTT CASNALSGGSTDTQYF
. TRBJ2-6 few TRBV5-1 TGCGCCAGCAGCTTTTCGGCAGGGTCCTCTGGGGCCAACGTCCTGACTTTC CASSFSAGSSGANVLTF
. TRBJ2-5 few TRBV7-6 TGTGCCAGCAGCTTCTCCGGGAGAGAAGAGACCCAGTACTTC CASSFSGREETQYF
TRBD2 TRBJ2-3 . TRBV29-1 TGCAGCGTTGAACTGACTAGCGAAAACACAGATACGCAGTATTTT CSVELTSENTDTQYF
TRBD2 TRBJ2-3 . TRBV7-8 TGTGCCAGCAGCTCTGGAGGACTAGCGGGGAGAGTAGATACGCAGTATTTT CASSSGGLAGRVDTQYF
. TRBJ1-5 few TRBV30 TGTGCCTGGAGTGGGGAGAGCGGGGTTCAGCCCCAGCATTTT CAWSGESGVQPQHF
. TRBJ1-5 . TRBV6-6 TGTGCCACTGATATTGGAGGGAGCAATCAGCCCCAGCATTTT CATDIGGSNQPQHF
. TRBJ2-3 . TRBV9 TGTGCCAGCAGCGCGACCGGGACTCTTTCGTATACGCAGTATTTT CASSATGTLSYTQYF
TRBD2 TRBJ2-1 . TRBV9 TGTGCCAGCAGCGTAGCTGGGCGGGAGGGCCCCAATGAGCAGTTCTTC CASSVAGREGPNEQFF
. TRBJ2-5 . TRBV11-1 TGTGCCAGCAGCTCCGAAGAGACCCAGTACTTC CASSSEETQYF
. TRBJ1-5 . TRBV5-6 TGTGCCAGCAGCTCAGTCAATCAGCCCCAGCATTTT CASSSVNQPQHF
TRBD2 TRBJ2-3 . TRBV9 TGTGCCAGCAGCGTGAGCGGGAGTGGCGCAGATACGCAGTATTTT CASSVSGSGADTQYF
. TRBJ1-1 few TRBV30 TGTGCCTGGAGTCCCGGAGGTTTCGGGGCTTTCTTT CAWSPGGFGAFF
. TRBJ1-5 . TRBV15 TGTGCCACCAGCAGAGATCTGGCAGGGGGCAATCAGCCCCAGCATTTT CATSRDLAGGNQPQHF
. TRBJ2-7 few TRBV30 TGTGCCTCTGGGGGGAGCGGCTGGCAGTACTTC CASGGSGWQYF
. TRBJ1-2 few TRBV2 TGTGCCAGCAGTGACTACGGGATGTACACCTTC CASSDYGMYTF
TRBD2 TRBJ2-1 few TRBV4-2 TGTGCCAGCAGCCAACTTGGGACTAGCGGGGTGAATGAGCAGTTCTTC CASSQLGTSGVNEQFF
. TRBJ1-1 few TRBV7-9 TGTGCCAGCAGCTTAACAGGCATGAACACTGAAGCTTTCTTT CASSLTGMNTEAFF
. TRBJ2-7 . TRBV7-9 TGTGCCAGCAGCTCCCCTCAGCGAGCCTACGAGCAGTACTTC CASSSPQRAYEQYF
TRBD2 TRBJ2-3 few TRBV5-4 TGTGCCAGCAGTCCCAGGTCCGCTAGCGGGGGAGGCACAGATACGCAGTATTTT CASSPRSASGGGTDTQYF
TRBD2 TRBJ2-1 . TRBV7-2 TGTGCCAGCAGCTTAGCGCACGGGGGGGAGTTCTTC CASSLAHGGEFF
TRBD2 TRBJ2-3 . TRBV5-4 TGTGCCAGCAACAAGCGGGAGGGAGGCACAGATACGCAGTATTTT CASNKREGGTDTQYF
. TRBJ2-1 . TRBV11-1 TGTGCCAGCAGCTTCAGACAGGCCTACAATGAGCAGTTCTTC CASSFRQAYNEQFF